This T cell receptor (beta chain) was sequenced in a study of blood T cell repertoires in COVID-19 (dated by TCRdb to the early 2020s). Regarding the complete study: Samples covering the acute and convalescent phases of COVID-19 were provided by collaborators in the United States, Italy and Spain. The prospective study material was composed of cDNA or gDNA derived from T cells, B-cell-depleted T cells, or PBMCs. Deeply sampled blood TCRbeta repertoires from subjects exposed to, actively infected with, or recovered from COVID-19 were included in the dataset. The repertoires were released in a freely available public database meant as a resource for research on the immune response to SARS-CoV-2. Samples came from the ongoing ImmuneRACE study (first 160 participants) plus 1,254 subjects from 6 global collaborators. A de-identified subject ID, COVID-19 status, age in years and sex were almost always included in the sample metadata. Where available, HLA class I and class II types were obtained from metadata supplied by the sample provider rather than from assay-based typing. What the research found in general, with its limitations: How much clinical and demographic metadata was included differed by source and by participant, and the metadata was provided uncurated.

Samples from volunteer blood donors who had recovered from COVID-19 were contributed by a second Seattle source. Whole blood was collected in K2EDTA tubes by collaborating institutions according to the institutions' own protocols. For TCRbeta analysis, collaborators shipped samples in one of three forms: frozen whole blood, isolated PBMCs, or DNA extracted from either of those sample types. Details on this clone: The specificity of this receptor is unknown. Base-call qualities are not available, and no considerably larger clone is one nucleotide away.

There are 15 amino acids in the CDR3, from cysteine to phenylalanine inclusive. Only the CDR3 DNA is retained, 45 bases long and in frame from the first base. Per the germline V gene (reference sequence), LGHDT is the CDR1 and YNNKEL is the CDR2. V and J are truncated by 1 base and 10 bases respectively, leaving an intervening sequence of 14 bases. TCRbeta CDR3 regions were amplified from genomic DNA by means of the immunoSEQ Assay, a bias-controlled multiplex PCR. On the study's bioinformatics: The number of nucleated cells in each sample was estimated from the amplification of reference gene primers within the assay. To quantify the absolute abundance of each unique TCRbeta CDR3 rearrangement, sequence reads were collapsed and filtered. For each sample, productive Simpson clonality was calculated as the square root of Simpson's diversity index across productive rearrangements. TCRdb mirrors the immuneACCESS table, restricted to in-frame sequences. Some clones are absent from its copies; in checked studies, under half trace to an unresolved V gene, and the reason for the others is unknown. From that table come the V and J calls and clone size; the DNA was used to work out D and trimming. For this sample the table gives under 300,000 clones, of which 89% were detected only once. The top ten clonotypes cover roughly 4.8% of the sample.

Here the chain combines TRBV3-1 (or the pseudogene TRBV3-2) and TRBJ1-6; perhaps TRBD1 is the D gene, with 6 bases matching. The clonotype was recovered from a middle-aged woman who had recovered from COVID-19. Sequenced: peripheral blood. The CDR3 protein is CASSQGPGRGSPLHF. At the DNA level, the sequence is TGTGCCAGCAGCCAAGGCCCGGGAAGGGGGTCACCCCTCCACTTT.